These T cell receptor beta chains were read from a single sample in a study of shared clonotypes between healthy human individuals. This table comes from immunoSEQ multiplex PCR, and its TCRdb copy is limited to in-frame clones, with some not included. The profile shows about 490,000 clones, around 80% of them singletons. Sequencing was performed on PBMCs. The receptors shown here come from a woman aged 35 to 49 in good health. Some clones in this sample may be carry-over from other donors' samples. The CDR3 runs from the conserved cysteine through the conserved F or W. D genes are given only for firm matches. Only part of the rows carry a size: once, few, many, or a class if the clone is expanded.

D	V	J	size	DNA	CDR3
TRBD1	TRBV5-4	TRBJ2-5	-	TGTGCCAGCAGCAAGGACAGGGTACGCGCGCAAGAGACCCAGTACTTC	CASSKDRVRAQETQYF
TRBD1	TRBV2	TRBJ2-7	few	TGTGCCAGCAAGGGACAGCCTACCTACGAGCAGTACTTC	CASKGQPTYEQYF
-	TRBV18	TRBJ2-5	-	TGTGCCAGCTCACCATGGGGAGAGACCCAGTACTTC	CASSPWGETQYF
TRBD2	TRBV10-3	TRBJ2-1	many	TGTGCCATCAGTGAGTCGAGACTAGCGGGGGCGGTAGGTGAGCAGTTCTTC	CAISESRLAGAVGEQFF
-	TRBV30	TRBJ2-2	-	TGTGCCTGGAGTGTCCGGAACACCGGGGAGCTGTTTTTT	CAWSVRNTGELFF
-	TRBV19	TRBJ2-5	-	TGTGCCAGTAGTGCGGACGCCGGGGCCCCCTGGGGGGAGACCCAGTACTTC	CASSADAGAPWGETQYF
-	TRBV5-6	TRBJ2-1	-	TGTGCCAGCAGCTTGGCCGAAATCCCTTACAATGAGCAGTTCTTC	CASSLAEIPYNEQFF
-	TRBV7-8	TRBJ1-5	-	TGTGCCACCTCAGGTAAACACGATCAGCCCCAGCATTTT	CATSGKHDQPQHF
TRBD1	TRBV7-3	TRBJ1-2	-	TGTGCCAGCAGCCCCCAAATAACAGGGGACGGCTACACCTTC	CASSPQITGDGYTF
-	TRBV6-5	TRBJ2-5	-	TGTGCCAGCAGTCCCCGGGTCAACGGGAAGACCCAGTACTTC	CASSPRVNGKTQYF
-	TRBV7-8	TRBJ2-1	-	TGTGCCAGCAGCTTAGGTCCTACGTACAATGAGCAGTTCTTC	CASSLGPTYNEQFF
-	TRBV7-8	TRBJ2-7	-	TGTGCCAGCAGCCCCACGCTGTCAGCGGCCTCCTACGAGCAGTACTTC	CASSPTLSAASYEQYF
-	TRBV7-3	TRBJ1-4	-	TGTGCCAGCAGCTCTAAGAACAGGGAGGTTGAACTGTTTTTT	CASSSKNREVELFF
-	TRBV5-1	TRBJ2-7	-	TGCGCCAGCAGTAATGAGATCAACGAGCAGTACTTC	CASSNEINEQYF
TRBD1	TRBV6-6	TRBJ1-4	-	TGTGCCAGCAGTTACCGACAGGGGTATGAAAAACTGTTTTTT	CASSYRQGYEKLFF
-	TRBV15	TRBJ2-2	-	TGTGCCACCAGCCGACTCCAGGAGACCGGGGAGCTGTTTTTT	CATSRLQETGELFF
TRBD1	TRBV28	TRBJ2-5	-	TGTGCCAGCAGCACCCCTCGGACAGGGCTACGGGAGACCCAGTACTTC	CASSTPRTGLRETQYF
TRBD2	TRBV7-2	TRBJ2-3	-	TGTGCCAGCAGCTTAGCGGGTGGGGCGGGAGGAGTAGATACGCAGTATTTT	CASSLAGGAGGVDTQYF
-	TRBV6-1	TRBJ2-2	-	TGTGCCAGCAGTGATAGGGCGAGCACCGGGGAGCTGTTTTTT	CASSDRASTGELFF
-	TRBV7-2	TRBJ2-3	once	TGTGCCAGCAGCTTACGTCCAGATACGCAGTATTTT	CASSLRPDTQYF
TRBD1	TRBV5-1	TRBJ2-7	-	TGCGCCAGCAGCACGGGACAGGTCTACGAGCAGTACTTC	CASSTGQVYEQYF
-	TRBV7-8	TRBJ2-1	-	TGTGCCAGCAGCTTAGTGGACGCCTACAATGAGCAGTTCTTC	CASSLVDAYNEQFF
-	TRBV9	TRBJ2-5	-	TGTGCCAGCAGCCGGGACACTTTCCAAGAGACCCAGTACTTC	CASSRDTFQETQYF
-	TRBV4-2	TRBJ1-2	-	TGTGCCAGCAGCTTGGTGGTCAAAAACTATGGCTACACCTTC	CASSLVVKNYGYTF
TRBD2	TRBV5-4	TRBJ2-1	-	TGTGCCAGCAGCGCAGGGTCCCCGGGGGGTGAGCAGTTCTTC	CASSAGSPGGEQFF
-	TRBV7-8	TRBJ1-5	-	TGTGCCAGCAGCGAAGGACGGTTAGGTTGGTCCCAGCATTTT	CASSEGRLGWSQHF
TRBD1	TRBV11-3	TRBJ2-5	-	TGTGCCAGCAGCTTGGGACAGACGAACCAAGAGACCCAGTACTTC	CASSLGQTNQETQYF
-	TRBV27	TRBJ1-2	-	TGTGCCAGCAGCCCCGGGACAACATCCTCTGAAGGCTACACCTTC	CASSPGTTSSEGYTF
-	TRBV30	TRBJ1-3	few	TGTGCCTGGAGTCGGGACACCCTCTCTGGAAACACCATATATTTT	CAWSRDTLSGNTIYF
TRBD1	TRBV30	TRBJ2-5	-	TGTGCCTGGAGTGGGGACAGCCAAGAGACCCAGTACTTC	CAWSGDSQETQYF
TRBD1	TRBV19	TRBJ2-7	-	TGTGCCAGTAGTATCTCCGGGACAGATTACGAGCAGTACTTC	CASSISGTDYEQYF
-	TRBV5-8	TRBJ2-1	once	TGTGCCAGCAGCTTGGGAACAGGCCCCTACAATGAGCAGTTCTTC	CASSLGTGPYNEQFF
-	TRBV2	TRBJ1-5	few	TGTGCCAGCAGGCTAGGGGAGCCCCAGCATTTT	CASRLGEPQHF
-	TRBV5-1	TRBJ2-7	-	TGCGCCAGCAGCTTTCGTCTGGGCGGTGAGGGTGAGCAGTACTTC	CASSFRLGGEGEQYF
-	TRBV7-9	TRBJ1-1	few	TGTGCCAGCAGCGTGGGGATGAACACTGAAGCTTTCTTT	CASSVGMNTEAFF
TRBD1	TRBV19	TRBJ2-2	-	TGTGCCAGTAGGAGATCCGACAGGGCGGGCACCGGGGAGCTGTTTTTT	CASRRSDRAGTGELFF
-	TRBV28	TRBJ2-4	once	TGTGCCAGCAGTTTAGCCAACAGGGCCGTAGCCAAAAACATTCAGTACTTC	CASSLANRAVAKNIQYF
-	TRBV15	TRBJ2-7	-	TGTGCCACCAGCAGAGGATTTTTAGGTCAGGGCTCCTACGAGCAGTACTTC	CATSRGFLGQGSYEQYF
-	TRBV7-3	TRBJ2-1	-	TGTGCCAGCAGCTTAGTAGCGGAGGACAATGAGCAGTTCTTC	CASSLVAEDNEQFF
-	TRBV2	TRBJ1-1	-	TGTGCCAGCAGTGATGATCGGCGGAAAAACACTGAAGCTTTCTTT	CASSDDRRKNTEAFF
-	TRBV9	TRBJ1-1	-	TGTGCCAGCAGCGTAGGGGAGGGTATGAACACTGAAGCTTTCTTT	CASSVGEGMNTEAFF